This T cell receptor beta chain was sequenced in a study of T cells in Graves' hyperthyroidism and ophthalmopathy. Study results and limitations: Among clonotypes expanded in thyroid above 0.001, most were also found in blood. For ophthalmopathy, model prediction preceded onset by a median around six months.

V shed 6 bases and J 0 bases; nucleotides not matched to a gene: 11. The germline CDR1 and CDR2 sequences are MNHNY and SVGAGI (reference sequence). The length of the CDR3 is 17 residues. Amplified regions were TCR beta CDR3 sequences from RNA transcripts. TCR CDR3 regions were first amplified by RT-PCR with HTBI primers. A single record per CDR3 protein comes from TCRdb applying MiXCR to the multiplex PCR reads. The sample has 350,000 to 450,000 distinct CDR3 sequences, over 12% seen once; the top ten hold 25% to 30%. This clonotype was counted at least ten times. The antigen is undetermined. The sample comprised blood. This TCR was sampled from a man between 50 and 59 years old with Graves' ophthalmopathy. The chain links TRBV6-6 to TRBJ2-3; 8 bases fit TRBD2. The CDR3 is CASRSQVTSVSTDTQYF. The CDR3 DNA follows: TGTGCCAGCAGATCTCAAGTGACTAGCGTTAGCACAGATACGCAGTATTTT.